Listed here are 10 T cell receptor beta chains from one sample, sequenced in a study of blood T cells in healthy people across ages. The use of a sample-barcoded 5' primer and a J-beta primer mix characterized a second PCR of roughly 6 to 11 cycles. TCRdb reprocessed the 5' RACE reads via MiXCR and lists one record per CDR3 protein. The table shows roughly 680,000 distinct CDR3 sequences, with roughly half occurring only once. Sample: blood. These receptor sequences come from a woman at least 80 years old in good health.

The V gene is TRBV11-2, the J gene TRBJ2-5, with 10 positions matching TRBD1. This CDR3 region has 14 residues. V lost 5 bases, J lost 5 bases, and 5 bases stayed unmatched. The germline gives CDR1 SGHAT, CDR2 FQNNGV. The CDR3 nucleotides read TGTGCCAGCAGCCCGGGACAGGGGTACGAGACCCAGTACTTC. Encoded protein: CASSPGQGYETQYF.

The chain has TRBV6-5 and TRBJ2-5, with unresolved D. The CDR3 is made up of 13 amino acids. Germline V CDR1 and CDR2: MNHEY, SVGAGI. Trimming took 4 bases from V and 7 from J, leaving 13 bases between them. The CDR3, as DNA: TGTGCCAGCAGTTCCGTCGTTGCCGGGACCCAGTACTTC. It is translated as CASSSVVAGTQYF.

The chain recombines TRBV28 with TRBJ2-5, with 8 bases aligning to TRBD2. Germline V gene sequence: CDR1 MDHEN, CDR2 SYDVKM. This CDR3 has 15 residues. Unmatched junction bases numbered 11, after V lost 5 bases and J lost 6 bases. The CDR3 reads CASSGVLAGKKTQYF. The CDR3 DNA is TGTGCCAGCAGTGGTGTCCTAGCGGGTAAAAAGACCCAGTACTTC.

The chain has TRBV3-1 and TRBJ2-2; possible D gene TRBD2, 5 bases. V lost 4 bases to trimming and J lost 6 bases, with 15 bases between them. Germline V CDR1 and CDR2: LGHDT, YNNKEL (reference sequence). The CDR3 is 15 residues long. The CDR3 here is CASSPLRGSSGELFF. The CDR3 DNA sequence: TGTGCCAGCAGCCCCCTCCGCGGGTCCTCCGGGGAGCTGTTTTTT.

A few counts support this clonotype. The chain links TRBV9 to TRBJ1-6; maybe TRBD1 (5 bases). Germline V CDR1 and CDR2: SGDLS, YYNGEE. The CDR3 spans 16 residues. V was shortened by 0 bases and J by 4 bases, with 11 bases between the two germline ends. CDR3 in amino acids: CASSVAGDPYNSPLHF. The CDR3 nucleotides are TGTGCCAGCAGCGTAGCGGGGGACCCTTATAATTCACCCCTCCACTTT.

The genes are TRBV20-1 and TRBJ2-7, with 9 bases lining up with TRBD2. This CDR3 is 14 amino acids long. Germline CDR1 is DFQATT and CDR2 is SNEGSKA (reference sequence). Unmatched junction bases numbered 2, after V lost 0 bases and J lost 2 bases. As DNA, the CDR3 is TGCAGTGCTAGAGAAGGCGGGGGGGCCTACGAGCAGTACTTC. It specifies CSAREGGGAYEQYF.

As regards this clonotype: A much larger clone sits a single nucleotide away, making a read error possible. The V gene is TRBV10-3, the J gene TRBJ2-3, with 8 nucleotides matching TRBD1. The CDR3 loop spans 15 amino acids. V trimming: 8 bases; J trimming: 0 bases; junction bases outside the gene matches: 7. Looked up from germline, CDR1 is ENHRY and CDR2 is SYGVKD. The CDR3 DNA is TGTGCCATCGGAGGGGACAGGACTAGCACAGATACGCAGTATTTT. It encodes CAIGGDRTSTDTQYF.

Only one count was recorded for this clonotype. The chain employs TRBV4-1 and TRBJ2-1; the match to TRBD2 covers 10 bases. The CDR3 totals 15 residues. V shed 1 base and J 8 bases; nucleotides not matched to a gene: 5. Germline values: CDR1 MGHRA, CDR2 YSYEKL. In DNA form, the CDR3 reads TGCGCCAGCAGCCAAGTTAGCGGGGGGAGGGATGAGCAGTTCTTC. Protein sequence: CASSQVSGGRDEQFF.

This clonotype was counted many times. The V call is TRBV12-3 or TRBV12-4, the J call TRBJ2-7; 7 nucleotides align to TRBD1. V gave up 6 bases and J gave up 3 bases; unmatched junction bases: 11. CDR3 length equals 15 residues. CDR3 loop: CASSSYLGDSYEQYF. CDR3 in DNA: TGTGCCAGCAGCTCATACCTAGGGGACAGCTACGAGCAGTACTTC.

The chain recombines TRBV15 with TRBJ2-1; 16 bases match TRBD2. This CDR3 region has 16 residues. The ends lost 8 bases at V and 8 bases at J; junction bases unmatched: 9. Per the germline V gene, CDR1 is LNHNV and CDR2 is YYDKDF (reference sequence). Written as DNA, the CDR3 is TGTGCCACCGGAGGGACTAGCGGGGGGGCCATGGATGAGCAGTTCTTC. Residues: CATGGTSGGAMDEQFF.